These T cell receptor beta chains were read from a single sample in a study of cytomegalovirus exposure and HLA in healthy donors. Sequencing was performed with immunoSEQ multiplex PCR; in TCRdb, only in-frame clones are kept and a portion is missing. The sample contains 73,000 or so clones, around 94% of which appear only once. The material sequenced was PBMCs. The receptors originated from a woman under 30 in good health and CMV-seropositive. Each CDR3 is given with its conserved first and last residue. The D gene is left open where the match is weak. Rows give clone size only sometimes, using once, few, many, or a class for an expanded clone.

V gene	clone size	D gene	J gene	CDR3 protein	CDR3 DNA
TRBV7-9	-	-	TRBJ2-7	CASSLAVGQGPYEQYF	TGTGCCAGCAGCTTAGCGGTCGGACAAGGACCCTACGAGCAGTACTTC
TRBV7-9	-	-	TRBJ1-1	CASSRGATGPFHF	TGTGCCAGCAGCAGAGGGGCGACAGGACCGTTTCACTTT
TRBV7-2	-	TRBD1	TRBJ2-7	CASSLRTGGNEQYF	TGTGCCAGCAGCCTCCGGACAGGGGGCAACGAGCAGTACTTC
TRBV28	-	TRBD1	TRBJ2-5	CASSYDAPDRGETQYF	TGTGCCAGCAGCTATGACGCGCCGGACAGGGGTGAGACCCAGTACTTC
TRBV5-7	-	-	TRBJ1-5	CASRDDIGQTKHSNQPQHF	TGTGCCAGCAGAGATGACATAGGACAGACTAAACATAGCAATCAGCCCCAGCATTTT
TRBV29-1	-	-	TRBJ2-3	CSVATRTDTQYF	TGCAGCGTTGCAACCCGGACAGATACGCAGTATTTT
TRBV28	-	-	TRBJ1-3	CASSSPYLSSGNTIYF	TGTGCCAGCAGTTCCCCTTACTTGAGCTCTGGAAACACCATATATTTT
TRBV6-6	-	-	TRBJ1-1	CASRIRGMNTEAFF	TGTGCCAGCAGGATCAGGGGCATGAACACTGAAGCTTTCTTT
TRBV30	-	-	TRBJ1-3	CAWSGKDSSIKGNTIYF	TGTGCCTGGAGTGGGAAGGACAGCTCGATTAAAGGAAACACCATATATTTT
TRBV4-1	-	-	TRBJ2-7	CASSQRRGTYEQYF	TGCGCCAGCAGCCAAAGAAGGGGAACATACGAGCAGTACTTC
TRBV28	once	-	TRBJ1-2	CASSWMGWGHYGYTF	TGTGCCAGCAGTTGGATGGGTTGGGGCCACTATGGCTACACCTTC
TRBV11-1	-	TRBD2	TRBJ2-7	CASSAGGSGIPTYYEQYF	TGTGCCAGCAGCGCTGGAGGTAGCGGGATACCCACTTATTACGAGCAGTACTTC
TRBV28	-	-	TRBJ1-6	CASSPGGEGYSPLHF	TGTGCCAGCAGTCCCGGGGGGGAGGGCTATTCACCCCTCCACTTT
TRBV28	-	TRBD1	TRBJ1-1	CASSHRGRFTEAFF	TGTGCCAGCAGTCACAGGGGCCGGTTTACTGAAGCTTTCTTT
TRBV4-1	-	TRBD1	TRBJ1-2	CASSQATGGGGYTF	TGCGCCAGCAGCCAGGCTACAGGGGGCGGGGGCTACACCTTC
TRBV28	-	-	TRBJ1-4	CASSLPVATNEKLFF	TGTGCCAGCAGTTTGCCAGTTGCAACTAATGAAAAACTGTTTTTT
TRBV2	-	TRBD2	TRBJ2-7	CASSRTSVSSYEQYF	TGTGCCAGCAGTCGGACTAGCGTATCCTCCTACGAGCAGTACTTC
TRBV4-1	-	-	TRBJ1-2	CASSRLNTAGINYGYTF	TGCGCCAGCAGCCGCCTAAACACGGCGGGCATCAACTATGGCTACACCTTC
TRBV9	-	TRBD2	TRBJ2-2	CASSVGEGTTGELFF	TGTGCCAGCAGCGTAGGGGAGGGTACCACCGGGGAGCTGTTTTTT
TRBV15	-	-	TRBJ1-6	CATSRDKRNSPLHF	TGTGCCACCAGCAGAGATAAACGGAATTCACCCCTCCACTTT
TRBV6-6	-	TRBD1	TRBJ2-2	CASSQTGYTGELFF	TGTGCCAGCAGTCAGACAGGGTACACCGGGGAGCTGTTTTTT
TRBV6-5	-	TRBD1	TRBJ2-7	CASSRDRAPYEQYF	TGTGCCAGCAGTCGGGACAGGGCGCCCTACGAGCAGTACTTC
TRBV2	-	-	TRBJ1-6	CASRIRELGSPLHF	TGTGCCAGCAGAATCAGGGAATTGGGTTCACCCCTCCACTTT
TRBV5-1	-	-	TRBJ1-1	CAGSTGPNTEAFF	TGCGCCGGCTCCACAGGGCCGAACACTGAAGCTTTCTTT
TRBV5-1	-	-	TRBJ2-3	CASSFRGQTDTQYF	TGCGCCAGCAGCTTCAGAGGACAGACAGATACGCAGTATTTT
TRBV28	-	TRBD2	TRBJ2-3	CASSLSGPGTSGRNTQYF	TGTGCCAGCAGTTTGTCGGGCCCAGGGACTAGCGGGAGAAATACGCAGTATTTT
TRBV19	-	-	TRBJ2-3	CASSIRDTTIKDTQYF	TGTGCCAGTAGTATTCGGGACACCACAATCAAGGATACGCAGTATTTT
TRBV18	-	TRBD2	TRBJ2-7	CASSGTSGRAYEQYF	TGTGCCAGCTCTGGGACTAGCGGGAGGGCCTACGAGCAGTACTTC
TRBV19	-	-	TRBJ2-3	CASSIAQDTDTQYF	TGTGCCAGTAGTATTGCTCAGGACACAGATACGCAGTATTTT
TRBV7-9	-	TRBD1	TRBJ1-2	CASSSGQGDYYGYTF	TGTGCCAGCAGCTCGGGACAGGGTGACTACTATGGCTACACCTTC
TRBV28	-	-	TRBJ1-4	CASSPDQKGDEKLFF	TGTGCCAGCAGCCCCGACCAGAAGGGGGATGAAAAACTGTTTTTT
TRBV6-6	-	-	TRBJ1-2	CASSYDRGSGGYTF	TGTGCCAGCAGTTACGATAGGGGTAGTGGTGGCTACACCTTC
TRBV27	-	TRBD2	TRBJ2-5	CASSLVGGEETQYF	TGTGCCAGCAGTTTAGTGGGGGGGGAAGAGACCCAGTACTTC
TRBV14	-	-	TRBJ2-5	CASSQFLIQGETQYF	TGTGCCAGCAGCCAATTCCTCATCCAGGGAGAGACCCAGTACTTC
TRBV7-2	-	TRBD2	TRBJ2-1	CASSLGTSAYNEQFF	TGTGCCAGCAGCTTAGGGACTAGCGCATACAATGAGCAGTTCTTC
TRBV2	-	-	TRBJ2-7	CASSASWARYEQYF	TGTGCCAGCAGTGCGTCATGGGCCCGCTACGAGCAGTACTTC
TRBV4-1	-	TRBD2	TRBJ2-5	CASSQLTSGGYQETQYF	TGCGCCAGCAGCCAACTAACTAGCGGGGGGTACCAAGAGACCCAGTACTTC